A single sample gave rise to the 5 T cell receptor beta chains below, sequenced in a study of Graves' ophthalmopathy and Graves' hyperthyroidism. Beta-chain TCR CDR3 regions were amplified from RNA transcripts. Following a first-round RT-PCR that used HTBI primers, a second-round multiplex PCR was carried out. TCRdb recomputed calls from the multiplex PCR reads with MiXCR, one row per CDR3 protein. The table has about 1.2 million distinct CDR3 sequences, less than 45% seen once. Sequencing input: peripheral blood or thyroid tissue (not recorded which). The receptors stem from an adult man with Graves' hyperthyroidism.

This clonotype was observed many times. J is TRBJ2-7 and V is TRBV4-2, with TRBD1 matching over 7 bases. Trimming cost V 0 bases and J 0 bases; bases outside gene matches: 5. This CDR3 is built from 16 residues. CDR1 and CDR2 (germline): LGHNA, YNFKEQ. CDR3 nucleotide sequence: TGTGCCAGCAGCCAAGATTTGAGACAGGGCTCCTACGAGCAGTACTTC. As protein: CASSQDLRQGSYEQYF.

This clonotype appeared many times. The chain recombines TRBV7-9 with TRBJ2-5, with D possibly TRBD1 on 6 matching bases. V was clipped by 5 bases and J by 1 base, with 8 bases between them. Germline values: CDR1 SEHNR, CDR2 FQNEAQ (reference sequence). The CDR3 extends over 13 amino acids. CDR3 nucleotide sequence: TGTGCCAGCAGCCACAGGGCCCAAGAGACCCAGTACTTC. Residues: CASSHRAQETQYF.

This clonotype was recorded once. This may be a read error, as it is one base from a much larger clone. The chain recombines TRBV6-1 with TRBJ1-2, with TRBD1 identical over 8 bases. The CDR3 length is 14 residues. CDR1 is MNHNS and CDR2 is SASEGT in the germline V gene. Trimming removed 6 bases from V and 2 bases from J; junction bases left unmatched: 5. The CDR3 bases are TGTGCCAGCAGAAACAGGGGGGTCAACTATGGCTACACCTTC. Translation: CASRNRGVNYGYTF.

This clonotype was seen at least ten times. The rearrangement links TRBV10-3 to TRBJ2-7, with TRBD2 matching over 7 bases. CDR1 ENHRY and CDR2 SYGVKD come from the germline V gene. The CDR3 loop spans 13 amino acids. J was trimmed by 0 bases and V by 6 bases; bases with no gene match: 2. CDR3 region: CAISGGSSYEQYF. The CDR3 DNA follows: TGTGCCATCAGCGGGGGGTCCTCCTACGAGCAGTACTTC.

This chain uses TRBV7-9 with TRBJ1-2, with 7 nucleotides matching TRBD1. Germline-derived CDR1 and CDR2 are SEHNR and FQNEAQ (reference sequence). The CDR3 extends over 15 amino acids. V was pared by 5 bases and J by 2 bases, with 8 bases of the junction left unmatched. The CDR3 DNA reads TGTGCCAGCAGCCGCCCAGGGACAGCGAACTATGGCTACACCTTC. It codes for CASSRPGTANYGYTF.